This T cell receptor beta chain is from a study of radiotherapy plus CTLA-4 blockade in lung cancer. With ipilimumab providing CTLA-4 blockade, focal radiation was administered to patients who had chemo-refractory metastatic non-small-cell lung cancer. In the case of this clone: The sample has other DNA sequences that encode this CDR3 too.

The trim removed 2 bases at V and 4 bases at J, leaving 3 bases unmatched. CDR3 length: 13 residues. Germline V CDR1 and CDR2: GTSNPN, SVGIG (reference sequence). Only in-frame clones appear in the TCRdb table, and some are missing; sequencing was by immunoSEQ multiplex PCR. The data contain approximately 100,000 clones, 70% to 90% of them singletons. The input for sequencing was peripheral blood, taken from a patient treated with radiotherapy plus ipilimumab. The V and J genes are TRBV30 and TRBJ1-2; 8 bases match TRBD1. This TCR came from a human donor with non-small cell lung cancer that progressed on radiotherapy plus ipilimumab. Some clones in this sample may be carry-over from other donors' samples. CDR3 in amino acids: CAWSRDRPYGYTF. The CDR3 nucleotides are TGTGCCTGGAGTCGGGACAGGCCCTATGGCTACACCTTC.